The next 6 T cell receptor beta chains were all read from a single sample in a study of OX40 agonist ivuxolimab in advanced cancers. The protocol was immunoSEQ multiplex PCR, while the TCRdb copy is restricted to in-frame clones and leaves out a portion. The table lists just under 95,000 clones, around 87% of them singletons. The sequenced sample was CD4+ or CD8+ T cells sorted from blood, obtained in a trial of the OX40 agonist ivuxolimab. The receptors here all came from an adult with an advanced solid tumor such as melanoma, head and neck, liver or kidney cancer.

V is TRBV9 and J is TRBJ1-5; D is unresolved. Germline V gives CDR1 SGDLS, CDR2 YYNGEE. The CDR3 has 15 amino acids. V was shortened by 3 bases and J by 1 base, with 11 bases between the two germline ends. The CDR3 spells CASSEGLISNQPQHF. The CDR3 DNA is TGTGCCAGCAGCGAAGGACTTATCAGCAATCAGCCCCAGCATTTT.

This chain links TRBV15 with TRBJ1-2; TRBD1 agrees at 10 bases. The CDR3 is 17 amino acids. V trimming: 5 bases; J trimming: 2 bases; junction bases outside the gene matches: 11. Germline CDR1 is LNHNV and CDR2 is YYDKDF (reference sequence). The CDR3 DNA reads TGTGCCACCAGCTTCCGGGACAGGGGCCATTGGAACTATGGCTACACCTTC. Translated: CATSFRDRGHWNYGYTF.

This chain connects TRBV7-3 to TRBJ2-6; tentative D call: TRBD1 (6 bases). The germline V gene has CDR1 SGHTA and CDR2 FQGTGA. The CDR3 totals 17 residues. The V gene lost 6 bases and the J gene lost 0 bases, with 15 bases spanning the gap. CDR3 sequence (DNA): TGTGCCAGCAGTCCTGACAGGCCTGGCTCTGGGGCCAACGTCCTGACTTTC. It codes for CASSPDRPGSGANVLTF.

The V and J genes are TRBV5-4 and TRBJ1-5; D call uncertain. Germline CDR1 SGHNT, CDR2 YYREEE (reference sequence). CDR3 length: 12 residues. V lost 3 bases and J 6 bases, leaving 7 bases between the germline ends. CDR3 in DNA: TGTGCCAGCAGCTGGCCAGGTCAGCCCCAGCATTTT. Encoded protein: CASSWPGQPQHF.

The chain combines TRBV7-6 with TRBJ2-5; 11 bases are shared with TRBD1. After removal of 8 bases from V and 4 bases from J, the junction contained 9 bases not matched to a gene. The germline V gene encodes CDR1 SGHVS and CDR2 FNYEAQ. The CDR3 is 15 residues long. This CDR3 reads CASGHRTGGGETQYF. The CDR3 nucleotides read TGTGCCAGCGGGCACCGGACAGGGGGCGGAGAGACCCAGTACTTC.

The chain carries TRBV7-9 and TRBJ2-5, with D perhaps TRBD1 or TRBD2 (6 bases each). V lost 7 bases and J 4 bases, leaving 13 bases between the germline ends. This CDR3 has 13 residues. CDR1 is SEHNR, CDR2 FQNEAQ, per germline (reference sequence). Written as DNA, the CDR3 is TGTGCCAGCATTAAAGGGGGGCGAGAGACCCAGTACTTC. It translates to CASIKGGRETQYF.